The 26 T cell receptor beta chains listed next were all sequenced from one sample in a study of control samples from healthy donors and cancer patients. Profiling relied on immunoSEQ multiplex PCR, and the TCRdb table lists in-frame clones only, not all of them. The sample holds 55,000 to 90,000 clones; approximately 87% are singletons and the top ten take over 25%. The sequenced material came from blood. Source of these receptors: a man aged 45-60 years in good health.

The V and J genes are TRBV12-5 and TRBJ1-1, with TRBD1 matching over 7 bases. The CDR3 contains 13 residues. The V gene end was trimmed by 6 bases and the J gene end by 0 bases; junction bases not matched to a gene: 1. From germline, CDR1 is LGHNT and CDR2 FRNRAP. DNA of the CDR3: TGTGCTAGTGGGACAGGGATGAACACTGAAGCTTTCTTT. Translation gives CASGTGMNTEAFF.

CDR3 region: CASKGVAGANVLTF. The CDR3 DNA reads as TGTGCCAGCAAAGGGGTAGCTGGGGCCAACGTCCTGACTTTC. The gene calls are TRBV2 and TRBJ2-6; D might be TRBD1 (5 bases). This CDR3 has 14 amino acids. CDR1 and CDR2 from the germline V gene are SNHLY and FYNNEI. Trimming removed 7 bases at V and 2 bases at J, with 9 bases between.

The V and J genes are TRBV6-5 and TRBJ1-6; 12 bases agree with TRBD1. Unmatched junction bases numbered 1, after V lost 6 bases and J lost 7 bases. The CDR3 is made up of 14 amino acids. Looked up from germline, CDR1 is MNHEY and CDR2 is SVGAGI. CDR3 loop: CASRGQGANSPLHF. Written as DNA, the CDR3 is TGTGCCAGCAGGGGACAGGGGGCCAATTCACCCCTCCACTTT.

This sequence joins TRBV24-1 and TRBJ2-7; the D gene is possibly TRBD1 (6 bases). Germline-derived CDR1 and CDR2 are KGHDR and SFDVKD. CDR3 length: 15 residues. The V and J ends lost 3 bases and 2 bases respectively, with 13 bases between them. As DNA, the CDR3 is TGTGCCACCAGTGATACGGGACACTTAGCCTACGAGCAGTACTTC. As protein: CATSDTGHLAYEQYF.

The chain has TRBV7-2 and TRBJ2-7, with 8 bases that match TRBD1. This CDR3 region has 16 residues. V trimming: 2 bases; J trimming: 0 bases; junction bases outside the gene matches: 6. Germline CDR1 is SGHTA and CDR2 is FQGNSA. As DNA, the CDR3 is TGTGCCAGCAGCTTAATGGGGGACAGGTTCTCCTACGAGCAGTACTTC. Translated: CASSLMGDRFSYEQYF.

This rearrangement joins TRBV24-1 to TRBJ2-7; TRBD1 matches at 9 bases. The V segment lost 9 bases and the J segment 4 bases; nucleotides outside the gene matches: 12. CDR1 and CDR2 from the germline V gene are KGHDR and SFDVKD. CDR3 length: 15 residues. The CDR3 reads CATPGPRDREYEQYF. CDR3 DNA sequence: TGTGCCACCCCCGGACCGAGGGACAGGGAATACGAGCAGTACTTC.

This chain joins TRBV9 and TRBJ2-2, with 13 nucleotides matching TRBD2. This CDR3 has 16 amino acids. CDR1 SGDLS and CDR2 YYNGEE come from the germline V gene. Unmatched junction bases numbered 7, after V lost 3 bases and J lost 8 bases. The CDR3 reads CASSEGLAGEWGELFF. The CDR3 region has the DNA TGTGCCAGCAGCGAAGGACTAGCGGGAGAATGGGGGGAGCTGTTTTTT.

This chain joins TRBV4-2 and TRBJ1-1, with a possible D match to TRBD1 (5 bases). The CDR3 runs 16 residues. Germline CDR1 is LGHNA and CDR2 is YNFKEQ. The ends were cut back, 0 bases at V and 2 bases at J, with 13 bases in the middle. CDR3 coding DNA: TGTGCCAGCAGCCAAGAAGTAGGCAGGGCAAACACTGAAGCTTTCTTT. Encoded protein: CASSQEVGRANTEAFF.

This chain joins TRBV18 and TRBJ1-1; D perhaps matches TRBD1 (6 bases). Germline CDR1 and CDR2: KGHSH and LQKENI. The CDR3 is 15 amino acids. V gave up 3 bases and J gave up 0 bases, with 11 bases separating them. The CDR3 loop is CASSPMDSLNTEAFF. The CDR3 DNA sequence: TGTGCCAGCTCACCCATGGACAGCTTGAACACTGAAGCTTTCTTT. The full variable domain, with the rest looked up from reference TRBV18 and TRBJ1-1, is NAGVMQNPRHLVRRRGQEARLRCSPMKGHSHVYWYRQLPEEGLKFMVYLQKENIIDESGMPKERFSAEFPKEGPSILRIQQVVRGDSAAYFCASSPMDSLNTEAFFGQGTRLTVV.

The chain employs TRBV7-9 and TRBJ2-3, with TRBD1 identical over 7 bases. Germline V gene lookup returns CDR1 SEHNR and CDR2 FQNEAQ (reference sequence). Trimming took 4 bases from V and 4 from J; bases not matched to a gene: 8. The CDR3 has 15 amino acids. The CDR3 loop reads CASSSTRQGSDTQYF. The CDR3 DNA sequence: TGTGCCAGCAGCTCAACAAGACAGGGTTCAGATACGCAGTATTTT.

This clone was detected a few times. The chain carries TRBV5-1 and TRBJ2-7; 9 nucleotides line up with TRBD1. Germline lookup yields CDR1 SGHRS and CDR2 YFSETQ. The trim removed 0 bases at V and 6 bases at J, leaving 7 bases unmatched. The CDR3 has 15 residues. The CDR3 protein is CASSLVGTGNTEQYF. The CDR3 bases are TGCGCCAGCAGCTTGGTGGGGACAGGGAACACCGAGCAGTACTTC.

The genes are TRBV18 and TRBJ1-2; TRBD1 matches at 12 bases. The trim removed 3 bases at V and 6 bases at J, leaving 8 bases unmatched. CDR1 and CDR2 (germline): KGHSH, LQKENI. The CDR3 totals 16 residues. CDR3 nucleotide sequence: TGTGCCAGCTCACCTAAGGGACAGGGGGCGTCAGATGGCTACACCTTC. Translation: CASSPKGQGASDGYTF.

The chain has TRBV20-1 and TRBJ2-5; D call uncertain. This CDR3 has 11 amino acids. Germline V gives CDR1 DFQATT, CDR2 SNEGSKA (reference sequence). Trimming removed 0 bases from V and 5 bases from J, with 4 bases in between. CDR3 residues: CSARDSETQYF. Here the CDR3 DNA reads TGCAGTGCTAGAGATTCCGAGACCCAGTACTTC.

The chain links TRBV19 to TRBJ1-1; possible D gene TRBD1, 5 bases. Germline V lookup: CDR1 LNHDA, CDR2 SQIVND (reference sequence). The CDR3 runs to 13 residues. V lost 2 bases and J 7 bases, leaving 11 bases between the germline ends. The CDR3 nucleotides are TGTGCCAGTAGTATATCTGCAGGGATTGAAGCTTTCTTT. It specifies CASSISAGIEAFF.

This clone was seen more than once but under ten times. The CDR3 bases are TGTGCCAGTAGTACAAGGACAGTGGCCTCTCAGCCCCAGCATTTT. This codes for CASSTRTVASQPQHF. J is TRBJ1-5 and V is TRBV19; possibly TRBD1 for D (6 bases). Per the germline V gene, CDR1 is LNHDA and CDR2 is SQIVND (reference sequence). The germline V and J ends were trimmed by 4 bases and 6 bases, with 16 bases remaining between them. CDR3 length: 15 amino acids. Using reference TRBV19 and TRBJ1-5 for the parts outside the CDR3, the full variable domain is DGGITQSPKYLFRKEGQNVTLSCEQNLNHDAMYWYRQDPGQGLRLIYYSQIVNDFQKGDIAEGYSVSREKKESFPLTVTSAQKNPTAFYLCASSTRTVASQPQHFGDGTRLSIL.

The chain has TRBV11-2 and TRBJ1-4, with D unresolved. The CDR3 totals 15 residues. Trimming left V 5 bases short and J 0 bases short, with 10 bases between. CDR1 is SGHAT and CDR2 is FQNNGV in the germline V gene. The CDR3 DNA reads TGTGCCAGCAGCCGTGACACAACAACTAATGAAAAACTGTTTTTT. Its translation is CASSRDTTTNEKLFF.

J is TRBJ1-6 and V is TRBV5-1; D call uncertain. The CDR3 is 14 amino acids. V was trimmed by 1 base and J by 7 bases, leaving 9 bases between them. Germline V gene lookup returns CDR1 SGHRS and CDR2 YFSETQ. The CDR3 spells CASSLQEGNSPLHF. The CDR3 DNA follows: TGCGCCAGCAGCTTGCAGGAGGGCAATTCACCCCTCCACTTT.

The V gene is TRBV7-8, the J gene TRBJ2-4, with D possibly called TRBD1 or TRBD2 (5 bases each). Germline V gene lookup returns CDR1 SGHVS and CDR2 FQNEAQ. With 2 bases removed from V and 9 bases from J, the gap between germline ends came to 11 bases. This CDR3 region has 13 residues. This CDR3 is CASSLSGPGIQYF. The CDR3 DNA reads TGTGCCAGCAGCTTATCGGGGCCGGGCATTCAGTACTTC.

This chain connects TRBV19 to TRBJ1-5; D remains unclear. Trimming took off 1 base at V and 4 bases at J, with 8 bases between the two ends. Germline CDR1 is LNHDA and CDR2 is SQIVND (reference sequence). CDR3 length: 14 amino acids. The CDR3 loop reads CASSIGHINQPQHF. The CDR3 DNA sequence: TGTGCCAGTAGTATAGGGCACATAAATCAGCCCCAGCATTTT.

This clone was observed once. The chain couples TRBV12-3 or TRBV12-4 to TRBJ2-1, with D perhaps TRBD1 (6 bases). V shed 0 bases and J shed 9 bases, with 9 bases lying between them. This CDR3 is 13 amino acids long. CDR3 region: CASSLAGGSEQFF. The CDR3 DNA reads as TGTGCCAGCAGTTTAGCAGGGGGATCTGAGCAGTTCTTC.

The chain has TRBV13 and TRBJ2-7; the D is unclear. This CDR3 region has 12 residues. The V gene's germline CDR1 is PRHDT and CDR2 FYEKMQ (reference sequence). Trimming took off 1 base at V and 7 bases at J, with 8 bases between the two ends. This CDR3 is CASSLEFGEQYF. The CDR3, as DNA: TGTGCCAGCAGCTTAGAGTTTGGGGAGCAGTACTTC.

V usage is TRBV5-6 and J usage is TRBJ1-1; 7 nucleotides match TRBD1. V trimming: 4 bases; J trimming: 0 bases; junction bases outside the gene matches: 6. The CDR3 is 15 residues long. Germline values: CDR1 SGHDT, CDR2 YYEEEE. The CDR3 DNA reads TGTGCCAGCAGCCCTTGGGGACAGATGAACACTGAAGCTTTCTTT. Translation: CASSPWGQMNTEAFF.

The chain carries TRBV11-3 and TRBJ2-3; 9 bases match TRBD2. This CDR3 spans 14 amino acids. V shed 2 bases, J shed 5 bases, and the junction held 2 bases outside the gene matches. Germline CDR1 SGHNT, CDR2 YENEEA. The CDR3 DNA sequence: TGTGCCAGCAGCTTACTAGCGGGATTAGATACGCAGTATTTT. Translated: CASSLLAGLDTQYF.

The rearrangement joins TRBV25-1 to TRBJ2-2, with 7 bases matching TRBD2. The germline gives CDR1 MGHDK, CDR2 SYGVNS. The V segment lost 3 bases and the J segment 4 bases; nucleotides outside the gene matches: 8. The CDR3 consists of 16 residues. The CDR3 DNA follows: TGTGCCAGCAGTGATCTCGGGTCGGGGGGCACCGGGGAGCTGTTTTTT. This codes for CASSDLGSGGTGELFF.

The V and J genes are TRBV5-1 and TRBJ1-1; perhaps TRBD1 as D (6 bases). The CDR3 totals 13 residues. Looked up from germline, CDR1 is SGHRS and CDR2 is YFSETQ. V was clipped by 3 bases and J by 4 bases, with 10 bases between them. In nucleotides, the CDR3 is TGCGCCAGCAGCTCCCCAGGGGTCACTGAAGCTTTCTTT. Translated: CASSSPGVTEAFF.

The rearrangement joins TRBV6-2 or TRBV6-3 to TRBJ2-7; a weak D match, TRBD2 (6 bases). The CDR3 contains 15 residues. V lost 4 bases to trimming and J lost 1 base, with 14 bases between them. Germline values: CDR1 MNHEY, CDR2 SVGEGT. CDR3 nucleotide sequence: TGTGCCAGCAGTTCCACTACCGGAGGGTCCTACGAGCAGTACTTC. This sequence encodes CASSSTTGGSYEQYF.